These 25 T cell receptor beta chains came from one sample sequenced in a study of long-term antiretroviral therapy in people with HIV. The assay used was immunoSEQ (version v3.0), run at survey level. Clones were read by immunoSEQ multiplex PCR, and TCRdb kept only the in-frame ones, dropping some. The sample yields 30,000 to 40,000 clones, about 83% seen once. This specimen was unsorted PBMCs, taken 0.4 years before starting antiretroviral therapy. The receptors were sampled from a man aged 18 to 30 with HIV.

The gene calls are TRBV25-1 and TRBJ1-1, with 9 bases matching TRBD1. Germline V gene sequence: CDR1 MGHDK, CDR2 SYGVNS. The junction had 5 bases not matched to a gene; V was cut back by 5 bases and J by 4 bases. The CDR3 length is 14 residues. CDR3: CASSPDRGVTEAFF. The DNA for the CDR3 is TGTGCCAGCAGTCCAGACAGGGGGGTCACTGAAGCTTTCTTT.

The V and J genes are TRBV18 and TRBJ2-7; TRBD1 matches 9 bases. J lost 6 bases, V lost 6 bases, and 12 bases had no gene match. Germline V gene data show CDR1 as KGHSH and CDR2 as LQKENI. This CDR3 region has 15 residues. The CDR3 spells CASSPPGQGKGEQYF. DNA of the CDR3: TGTGCCAGCTCTCCGCCGGGACAGGGAAAGGGCGAGCAGTACTTC.

The V gene is TRBV6-6, the J gene TRBJ1-2; D is undetermined. There are 12 residues in the CDR3. V lost 8 bases, J lost 5 bases, and 12 bases lay in between. From germline, CDR1 is MNHNY and CDR2 SVGAGI (reference sequence). The CDR3 DNA reads as TGTGCCAGCGGGGTGATGAATTATGGCTACACCTTC. It yields the protein CASGVMNYGYTF.

The chain recombines TRBV25-1 with TRBJ1-6, with D possibly TRBD1 on 6 matching bases. This CDR3 comprises 14 residues. Trimming removed 2 bases from V and 10 bases from J, with 12 bases in between. Germline V lookup: CDR1 MGHDK, CDR2 SYGVNS. The CDR3: CASSELLQGSPLHF. DNA for the CDR3: TGTGCCAGCAGTGAACTGTTACAGGGCTCACCCCTCCACTTT.

The chain combines TRBV5-4 with TRBJ2-1; the D gene is possibly TRBD2 (6 bases). V was shortened by 6 bases and J by 1 base, with 11 bases between the two germline ends. Per germline, CDR1 SGHNT and CDR2 YYREEE (reference sequence). The CDR3 runs 14 residues. The CDR3 nucleotides read TGTGCCAGCAACCCAAGCGGGTCCTACAATGAGCAGTTCTTC. Translation: CASNPSGSYNEQFF.

The chain joins TRBV7-8 to TRBJ1-6; TRBD1 is a possible D gene (6 bases). Germline V gene lookup returns CDR1 SGHVS and CDR2 FQNEAQ. The V and J ends lost 3 bases and 7 bases respectively, with 13 bases between them. CDR3 size: 15 residues. CDR3 sequence: CASSFSDQGNSPLHF. DNA of the CDR3: TGTGCCAGCAGCTTCTCGGATCAGGGGAATTCACCCCTCCACTTT.

This chain links TRBV14 with TRBJ2-7; no clear D. V was trimmed by 5 bases and J by 0 bases, leaving 8 bases between them. Germline CDR1 and CDR2: SGHDN and FVKESK. The CDR3 has 13 amino acids. The CDR3: CASSAALSYEQYF. CDR3 coding DNA: TGTGCCAGCAGCGCCGCCCTCTCCTACGAGCAGTACTTC.

The chain uses TRBV6-5 and TRBJ2-1; D gene ambiguous. Germline V CDR1 and CDR2: MNHEY, SVGAGI. Trimming pared 7 bases from V and 6 bases from J, leaving 16 bases between. CDR3 size: 14 residues. The CDR3 sequence: CASTQMARSNEQFF. CDR3 nucleotide sequence: TGTGCCAGCACACAAATGGCCAGGAGCAATGAGCAGTTCTTC.

The chain uses TRBV13 and TRBJ2-1, with D hard to call. This CDR3 spans 12 amino acids. Germline V gene lookup returns CDR1 PRHDT and CDR2 FYEKMQ (reference sequence). The V end lost 2 bases, the J end lost 10 bases, and 9 bases lay between the germline ends. The CDR3 spells CASSLIGIEQFF. The CDR3 nucleotides read TGTGCCAGCAGCTTAATAGGGATCGAGCAGTTCTTC.

This chain connects TRBV19 to TRBJ2-7; 7 bases map to TRBD2. The CDR3 is 15 residues long. V dropped 3 bases and J dropped 0; count of bases not matched to a gene: 5. Germline V gene lookup returns CDR1 LNHDA and CDR2 SQIVND (reference sequence). The CDR3 is CASSIGRGYSYEQYF. As DNA, the CDR3 is TGTGCCAGTAGTATCGGGCGGGGGTACTCCTACGAGCAGTACTTC. Using reference TRBV19 and TRBJ2-7 for the parts outside the CDR3, the full variable domain is DGGITQSPKYLFRKEGQNVTLSCEQNLNHDAMYWYRQDPGQGLRLIYYSQIVNDFQKGDIAEGYSVSREKKESFPLTVTSAQKNPTAFYLCASSIGRGYSYEQYFGPGTRLTVT.

This clone was recorded once. The rearrangement uses TRBV28 and TRBJ2-3; 13 bases are a match to TRBD2. V shed 7 bases and J 7 bases; nucleotides not matched to a gene: 5. The CDR3 runs to 14 residues. Germline assignment: CDR1 MDHEN and CDR2 SYDVKM. CDR3 sequence (DNA): TGTGCCAGCACCCGACTAGCGGGAGGATATACGCAGTATTTT. Translated, it gives CASTRLAGGYTQYF.

A word on this clone: The junction departs from germline at one end; a sequencing error may be responsible. The chain joins TRBV6-5 to TRBJ1-4, with D possibly TRBD1 on 5 matching bases. The CDR3 spans 15 residues. Germline loops: CDR1 MNHEY, CDR2 SVGAGI. The CDR3: CASSDSRGVNEKLFF. The DNA for the CDR3 is TGTGCCAGCAGTGACTCGCGGGGCGTGAATGAAAAACTGTTTTTT.

Only one count was recorded for this clone. V and J are TRBV4-2 and TRBJ2-7; either TRBD1 or TRBD2 may supply D (7 bases each). This CDR3 region has 16 residues. V was clipped by 1 base and J by 4 bases, with 17 bases between them. In germline, CDR1 is LGHNA, CDR2 YNFKEQ. The DNA for the CDR3 is TGTGCCAGCAGCCAAGCAGGGGGAAGCGGGACTTACGAGCAGTACTTC. This codes for CASSQAGGSGTYEQYF.

V usage is TRBV7-3 and J usage is TRBJ2-5; D might be TRBD2 (5 bases). The CDR3 is 14 amino acids. V was pared by 2 bases and J by 2 bases, with 9 bases between. Germline assignment: CDR1 SGHTA and CDR2 FQGTGA. Here the CDR3 reads CASSLYSGQETQYF. CDR3 bases: TGTGCCAGCAGCTTATACAGCGGTCAAGAGACCCAGTACTTC.

This clone is judged medium-sized. V usage is TRBV4-3 and J usage is TRBJ1-2, with D possibly being TRBD1 (5 bases). V was pared by 0 bases and J by 5 bases, with 16 bases between. CDR1 and CDR2 from the germline V gene are LGHNA and YSLEER. CDR3 length: 16 amino acids. As DNA, the CDR3 is TGCGCCAGCAGCCAAGAACCCCTCCGGGGCGGTTATGGCTACACCTTC. Residues: CASSQEPLRGGYGYTF.

This sequence joins TRBV2 and TRBJ1-4; 9 positions agree with TRBD1. CDR3 length: 14 residues. Germline CDR1 and CDR2: SNHLY and FYNNEI. V shed 6 bases and J 13 bases; nucleotides not matched to a gene: 12. CDR3 loop: CASSPQGAGSLLFF. CDR3 nucleotides: TGTGCCAGCAGCCCACAGGGGGCGGGTAGCTTACTGTTTTTT.

This clone has just one count. V and J are TRBV14 and TRBJ2-5; unclear D gene. With 2 bases removed from V and 4 bases from J, the gap between germline ends came to 5 bases. Germline values: CDR1 SGHDN, CDR2 FVKESK. The CDR3 runs 12 residues. The DNA of the CDR3 is TGTGCCAGCAGCCAACTAGGAGAGACCCAGTACTTC. Translating it yields CASSQLGETQYF.

The V call is TRBV10-3, the J call TRBJ2-2; 13 nucleotides agree with TRBD2. Germline loops: CDR1 ENHRY, CDR2 SYGVKD. CDR3 size: 19 residues. V shed 0 bases, J shed 1 base, and the junction held 5 bases outside the gene matches. CDR3 DNA sequence: TGTGCCATCAGTGAGTCGACTAGCGGGGGGCCTATGAACACCGGGGAGCTGTTTTTT. Translated: CAISESTSGGPMNTGELFF.

The V call is TRBV9, the J call TRBJ2-1; 9 nucleotides align to TRBD1. CDR1 and CDR2 from the germline V gene are SGDLS and YYNGEE. V was clipped by 0 bases and J by 4 bases; unmatched bases: 8. CDR3 size: 17 residues. The CDR3 loop reads CASSVAARDRVYNEQFF. CDR3 DNA: TGTGCCAGCAGCGTAGCCGCCCGGGACAGGGTGTACAATGAGCAGTTCTTC.

This chain connects TRBV19 to TRBJ1-1, with D tentatively TRBD1 (5 bases). V dropped 3 bases and J dropped 0 bases, with 8 bases sitting between them. Germline V gene data show CDR1 as LNHDA and CDR2 as SQIVND (reference sequence). The CDR3 contains 14 residues. CDR3 in amino acids: CASSMWGLNTEAFF. The CDR3, as DNA: TGTGCCAGTAGTATGTGGGGGTTGAACACTGAAGCTTTCTTT.

This clone was recorded only once. The chain joins TRBV28 to TRBJ1-1, with TRBD1 matching 7 bases. In germline, CDR1 is MDHEN, CDR2 SYDVKM. V dropped 3 bases and J dropped 3; count of bases not matched to a gene: 10. The CDR3 loop spans 16 amino acids. The CDR3 sequence is CASSLVGGSGDTEAFF. In DNA, the CDR3 is TGTGCCAGCAGTTTGGTAGGGGGCTCGGGGGACACTGAAGCTTTCTTT.

The V gene is TRBV13, the J gene TRBJ2-7; the D gene is possibly TRBD1 (5 bases). The V end lost 0 bases, the J end lost 4 bases, and 7 bases lay between the germline ends. CDR1 PRHDT and CDR2 FYEKMQ come from the germline V gene (reference sequence). This CDR3 spans 13 amino acids. CDR3 region: CASSLGDSYEQYF. As DNA, the CDR3 is TGTGCCAGCAGCTTAGGCGACAGTTACGAGCAGTACTTC.

As regards this clone: This probably arose from a read error, given a far larger clone one base away. The chain combines TRBV5-5 with TRBJ2-7; D is unresolved. CDR1 SGHKS and CDR2 YYEKEE come from the germline V gene (reference sequence). V gave up 3 bases and J gave up 0 bases, with 1 base separating them. The CDR3 loop spans 11 amino acids. The CDR3 DNA reads as TGTGCCAGCAGCTCCTCCTACGAGCAGTACTTC. Its translation: CASSSSYEQYF.

This clone was counted only a few times. The gene calls are TRBV11-2 and TRBJ1-3; TRBD1 might be the D (6 bases). CDR1 and CDR2 from the germline V gene are SGHAT and FQNNGV. V gave up 2 bases and J gave up 2 bases, with 7 bases separating them. CDR3 length equals 14 residues. The CDR3 spells CASSLTGTGNTIYF. CDR3 nucleotides: TGTGCCAGCAGCTTAACAGGGACTGGAAACACCATATATTTT.

The V gene is TRBV28, the J gene TRBJ2-6; 9 bases align to TRBD1. V shed 3 bases, J shed 4 bases, and the junction held 7 bases outside the gene matches. The CDR3 contains 17 residues. From germline, CDR1 is MDHEN and CDR2 SYDVKM. The CDR3 reads CASSFPQGAGGANVLTF. In DNA form, the CDR3 reads TGTGCCAGCAGTTTCCCACAGGGGGCGGGAGGGGCCAACGTCCTGACTTTC. The complete variable domain, with remaining parts taken from reference TRBV28 and TRBJ2-6, reads DVKVTQSSRYLVKRTGEKVFLECVQDMDHENMFWYRQDPGLGLRLIYFSYDVKMKEKGDIPEGYSVSREKKERFSLILESASTNQTSMYLCASSFPQGAGGANVLTFGAGSRLTVL.